This TCR beta chain was sequenced for a study of vaccination and CD4 T cells after COVID-19. The Oncomine TCR Beta short-read assay was applied to DNA of cultured CD4+ T cells. TCRdb re-called the PCR reads with MiXCR, one entry per CDR3 protein. This table has about 18,000 distinct CDR3 sequences, around 45% appearing once. This clonotype came up a few times. Antigen: not known. Treatment noted: approximately 11-day PBMC culture with coronavirus spike peptide pools or control peptides (ViraFEST assay). V dropped 2 bases and J dropped 0 bases, with 24 bases sitting between them. This CDR3 is built from 20 residues. Germline CDR1 MRHNA, CDR2 SNTAGT.

The chain joins TRBV6-4 to TRBJ2-3; D is undetermined. This clonotype was obtained from a human donor who received a COVID-19 vaccine. The specimen was CD4+ T cells from blood, cultured in vitro, collected before SARS-CoV-2 vaccination. As DNA, the CDR3 is TGTGCCAGCAGTGACCCCATGAACCCGTCGAAAAGGTGGAGCACAGATACGCAGTATTTT. Translated, it gives CASSDPMNPSKRWSTDTQYF.